This TCR beta chain was documented in a study of blood T cells in healthy people across ages. The CDR3 loop spans 14 amino acids. The germline V gene encodes CDR1 LGHDT and CDR2 YNNKEL (reference sequence). The authors ran a second PCR of about 6 to 11 cycles using a sample-barcoded 5' primer and a J-beta primer mix. TCRdb fed the 5' RACE reads into MiXCR, producing one record per CDR3 protein. In the table there are 600,000 to 850,000 distinct CDR3 sequences, around 25% of which are singletons. Another study also made use of these data, one on T cells of mothers and their children.

This rearrangement joins TRBV3-1 to TRBJ2-5; TRBD1 matches at 8 bases. The J call may be incorrect, as the DNA end agrees better with TRBJ2-1. This TCR came from a boy aged 5-17 years in good health. The sequenced sample was blood. Here the CDR3 DNA reads TGTGCCAGCAGCCAAGAGACAGGGGTCCATGAGCAGTTCTTC. It is translated as CASSQETGVHEQFF.